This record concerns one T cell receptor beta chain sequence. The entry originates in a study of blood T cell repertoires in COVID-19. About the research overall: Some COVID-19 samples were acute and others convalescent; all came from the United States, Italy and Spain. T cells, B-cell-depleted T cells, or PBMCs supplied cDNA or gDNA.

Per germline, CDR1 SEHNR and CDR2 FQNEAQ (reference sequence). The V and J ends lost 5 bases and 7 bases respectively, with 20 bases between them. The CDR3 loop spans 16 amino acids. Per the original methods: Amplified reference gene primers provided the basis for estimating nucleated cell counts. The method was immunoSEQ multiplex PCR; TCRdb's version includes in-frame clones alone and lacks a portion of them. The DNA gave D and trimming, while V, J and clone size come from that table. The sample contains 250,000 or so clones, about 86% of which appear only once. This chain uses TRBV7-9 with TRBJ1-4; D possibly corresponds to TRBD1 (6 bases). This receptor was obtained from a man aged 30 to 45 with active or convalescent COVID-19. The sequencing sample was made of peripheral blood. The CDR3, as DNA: TGTGCCAGCAGCACCGCTGGGAGTAGGGGGTCTGAAAAACTGTTTTTT. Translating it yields CASSTAGSRGSEKLFF. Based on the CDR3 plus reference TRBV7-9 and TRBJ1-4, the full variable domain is DTGVSQNPRHKITKRGQNVTFRCDPISEHNRLYWYRQTLGQGPEFLTYFQNEAQLEKSRLLSDRFSAERPKGSFSTLEIQRTEQGDSAMYLCASSTAGSRGSEKLFFGSGTQLSVL.